What follows are 28 T cell receptor beta chains derived from one specimen sequenced in a study of blood T cells in healthy people across ages. A sample-barcoded 5' primer and a J-beta primer mix were used in a second PCR of about 7 to 12 cycles. MiXCR was run by TCRdb on the 5' RACE reads, yielding one entry per CDR3 protein. The sample holds roughly 1.4 million distinct CDR3 sequences, approximately 59% seen once. Sequenced material: blood. These receptor sequences come from a young man in good health.

The rearrangement uses TRBV20-1 and TRBJ2-7, with D possibly matching TRBD2 (6 bases). The V gene's germline CDR1 is DFQATT and CDR2 SNEGSKA (reference sequence). This CDR3 spans 15 amino acids. V shed 0 bases and J shed 3 bases, with 15 bases lying between them. CDR3 in amino acids: CSARDLSGAVYEQYF. The CDR3 DNA follows: TGCAGTGCTAGAGATCTGTCGGGAGCTGTCTACGAGCAGTACTTC.

The chain uses TRBV7-2 and TRBJ2-3, with TRBD2 identical over 10 bases. The CDR3 length is 20 residues. Trimming took 2 bases from V and 2 from J; bases not matched to a gene: 16. CDR1 and CDR2 (germline): SGHTA, FQGNSA. CDR3 in amino acids: CASSLWPAGGRGSITDTQYF. The CDR3 coding sequence is TGTGCCAGCAGCTTATGGCCAGCGGGGGGGCGGGGCTCCATCACAGATACGCAGTATTTT. Based on the CDR3 plus reference TRBV7-2 and TRBJ2-3, the full variable domain is GAGVSQSPSNKVTEKGKDVELRCDPISGHTALYWYRQSLGQGLEFLIYFQGNSAPDKSGLPSDRFSAERTGGSVSTLTIQRTQQEDSAVYLCASSLWPAGGRGSITDTQYFGPGTRLTVL.

This clonotype has just one count. The CDR3 nucleotides are TGTGCCAGCAAGGGACAGGGAGATGGCTACACCTTC. This encodes CASKGQGDGYTF. The rearrangement links TRBV6-5 to TRBJ1-2, with TRBD1 identical over 9 bases. The trim removed 7 bases at V and 6 bases at J, leaving 3 bases unmatched. The germline V gene has CDR1 MNHEY and CDR2 SVGAGI. The length of the CDR3 is 12 residues.

The chain couples TRBV7-2 to TRBJ2-1; 10 bases fit TRBD2. V gave up 10 bases and J gave up 9 bases; unmatched junction bases: 12. The CDR3 extends over 14 amino acids. CDR1 is SGHTA and CDR2 is FQGNSA in the germline V gene. The DNA for the CDR3 is TGTGCCACTCACTTAGCGGGAGGTGGTGGTGAGCAGTTCTTC. As protein: CATHLAGGGGEQFF.

The rearrangement links TRBV7-9 to TRBJ1-2, with TRBD1 identical over 7 bases. With 4 bases clipped from V and 7 bases from J, the junction kept 15 bases outside the gene matches. From germline, CDR1 is SEHNR and CDR2 FQNEAQ (reference sequence). This CDR3 is 16 amino acids long. The CDR3 bases are TGTGCCAGCAGCTCCTCCGGGACAGTTGAGAGAGGTGGCTACACCTTC. It translates to CASSSSGTVERGGYTF.

The chain is built from TRBV10-3 and TRBJ2-5, with TRBD1 matching 7 bases. CDR1 and CDR2 (germline): ENHRY, SYGVKD. After removal of 2 bases from V and 4 bases from J, the junction contained 4 bases not matched to a gene. The CDR3 has 14 amino acids. The DNA for the CDR3 is TGTGCCATCAGTGAGGGGGCAGGGGGAGAGACCCAGTACTTC. Amino acid sequence: CAISEGAGGETQYF.

The gene calls are TRBV4-3 and TRBJ2-1; 9 nucleotides align to TRBD2. The CDR3 runs 17 residues. Germline values: CDR1 LGHNA, CDR2 YSLEER. V lost 0 bases, J lost 3 bases, and 6 bases stayed unmatched. The CDR3 is CASSQDFASGVYNEQFF. CDR3 coding DNA: TGCGCCAGCAGCCAAGATTTTGCTAGCGGGGTCTACAATGAGCAGTTCTTC.

V is TRBV4-1 and J is TRBJ2-3, with D perhaps TRBD1 (5 bases). CDR1 is MGHRA and CDR2 is YSYEKL in the germline V gene. The germline V and J ends were trimmed by 1 base and 0 bases, with 11 bases remaining between them. The CDR3 has 16 amino acids. The CDR3 DNA reads TGCGCCAGCAGCCAAGGGGGCGGACCTAGCACAGATACGCAGTATTTT. Translation: CASSQGGGPSTDTQYF.

The rearrangement links TRBV6-6 to TRBJ1-4; D is unresolved. The CDR3 totals 13 residues. The germline gives CDR1 MNHNY, CDR2 SVGAGI (reference sequence). V was pared by 0 bases and J by 4 bases, with 3 bases between. The DNA for the CDR3 is TGTGCCAGCAGTTACTCCGATAATGAAAAACTGTTTTTT. Encoded protein: CASSYSDNEKLFF.

The chain joins TRBV29-1 to TRBJ1-2, with D perhaps TRBD1 (6 bases). CDR1 is SQVTM, CDR2 ANQGSEA, per germline. This CDR3 comprises 13 residues. Trimming took off 6 bases at V and 5 bases at J, with 16 bases between the two ends. DNA for the CDR3: TGCAGCGTCGCGACAGGCCCAGGATATGGCTACACCTTC. Amino acids: CSVATGPGYGYTF. Using reference TRBV29-1 and TRBJ1-2 for the parts outside the CDR3, the full variable domain is SAVISQKPSRDICQRGTSLTIQCQVDSQVTMMFWYRQQPGQSLTLIATANQGSEATYESGFVIDKFPISRPNLTFSTLTVSNMSPEDSSIYLCSVATGPGYGYTFGSGTRLTVV.

J is TRBJ2-7 and V is TRBV6-6, with 8 nucleotides matching TRBD2. This CDR3 region has 13 residues. With 11 bases clipped from V and 4 bases from J, the junction kept 10 bases outside the gene matches. Germline V gene data show CDR1 as MNHNY and CDR2 as SVGAGI (reference sequence). CDR3 sequence: CAAGPGLVYEQYF. For the CDR3, the DNA is TGTGCCGCCGGACCGGGACTAGTGTACGAGCAGTACTTC.

Only a few counts were recorded for this clonotype. The chain's CDR3 is CASSSSLQGPTRGETQYF. CDR3 DNA sequence: TGTGCCAGCAGTTCATCCCTACAGGGGCCCACGCGGGGAGAGACCCAGTACTTC. The chain employs TRBV28 and TRBJ2-5; tentatively, D is TRBD1 (7 bases). This CDR3 comprises 18 residues. Germline CDR1 MDHEN, CDR2 SYDVKM. V lost 4 bases and J lost 4, with 25 bases in between.

CDR3 DNA: TGTGCCAGCAGCATCGGAGCAGGCACAGATACGCAGTATTTT. This sequence encodes CASSIGAGTDTQYF. The V and J genes are TRBV13 and TRBJ2-3, with no clear D. This CDR3 is built from 14 residues. V was trimmed by 5 bases and J by 1 base, leaving 10 bases between them. CDR1 and CDR2 from the germline V gene are PRHDT and FYEKMQ (reference sequence).

This rearrangement joins TRBV5-1 to TRBJ2-5; 9 bases line up with TRBD1. Matching the DNA end better, TRBJ2-7 makes the J call doubtful. CDR3 length: 15 residues. CDR1 is SGHRS and CDR2 is YFSETQ in the germline V gene. CDR3 DNA: TGCGCCAGTAGCCGGTCCCTGGGACAGGGTCACGAGCAGTACTTC. This sequence encodes CASSRSLGQGHEQYF.

This clonotype has a handful of counts. The chain uses TRBV11-1 and TRBJ2-1, with 9 nucleotides matching TRBD2. The germline V gene has CDR1 SGHAT and CDR2 FQDESV (reference sequence). Trimming removed 2 bases from V and 6 bases from J; junction bases left unmatched: 2. The CDR3 extends over 14 amino acids. CDR3 protein: CASSLLAGSNEQFF. The CDR3 DNA is TGTGCCAGCAGCTTACTAGCGGGAAGCAATGAGCAGTTCTTC.

The J gene is TRBJ2-5, the V gene TRBV7-9, with a possible D match to TRBD2 (6 bases). The germline V gene has CDR1 SEHNR and CDR2 FQNEAQ (reference sequence). Trimming removed 1 base at V and 4 bases at J, with 16 bases between. The CDR3 is made up of 16 amino acids. CDR3 nucleotides: TGTGCCAGCAGCTTAGTCCAGGGACTCGCGTCAGAGACCCAGTACTTC. It specifies CASSLVQGLASETQYF.

About this clonotype: The junction differs from germline at one of its ends, possibly a read error. V and J are TRBV5-4 and TRBJ2-7; no firm D call. The CDR3 is 15 residues long. Germline V lookup: CDR1 SGHNT, CDR2 YYREEE (reference sequence). In DNA form, the CDR3 reads TGTGCCAGCAGCTTGGAGGGCGGCATCTCCGACGAGCAGTACTTC. Translation gives CASSLEGGISDEQYF.

The V call is TRBV6-2 or TRBV6-3, the J call TRBJ1-2, with no clear D. V lost 8 bases and J 3 bases, leaving 19 bases between the germline ends. The CDR3 loop spans 15 amino acids. Germline lookup yields CDR1 MNHEY and CDR2 SVGEGT. Here the CDR3 reads CASYSLMRFDYGYTF. CDR3 DNA: TGTGCCAGCTATTCTCTCATGCGGTTCGACTATGGCTACACCTTC.

This chain joins TRBV5-1 and TRBJ2-7; TRBD2 aligns across 9 bases. Losses at the gene ends were 0 bases for V and 3 bases for J; bases not matched to a gene: 7. This CDR3 comprises 16 residues. Germline assignment: CDR1 SGHRS and CDR2 YFSETQ. Here the CDR3 reads CASSLDSLAGFYEQYF. CDR3 sequence (DNA): TGCGCCAGCAGCTTGGATAGTCTAGCGGGATTCTACGAGCAGTACTTC.

The DNA for the CDR3 is TGTGCCAGCTCACCGACAACCTCTGGAAACACCATATATTTT. Its translation is CASSPTTSGNTIYF. The chain joins TRBV18 to TRBJ1-3; no clear D. The length of the CDR3 is 14 residues. Germline CDR1 KGHSH, CDR2 LQKENI. The V and J ends lost 3 bases and 0 bases respectively, with 6 bases between them.

The chain joins TRBV15 to TRBJ2-4; 8 bases agree with TRBD1. V was pared by 4 bases and J by 13 bases, with 9 bases of the junction left unmatched. CDR3 size: 13 residues. Germline V lookup: CDR1 LNHNV, CDR2 YYDKDF (reference sequence). CDR3 amino acids: CATSKDRGGEQYF. CDR3 bases: TGTGCCACCAGCAAAGACAGGGGTGGGGAGCAGTACTTC.

The rearrangement links TRBV7-8 to TRBJ2-5; D gene unclear. Germline values: CDR1 SGHVS, CDR2 FQNEAQ. V gave up 3 bases and J gave up 5 bases, with 10 bases separating them. This CDR3 contains 13 residues. As DNA, the CDR3 is TGTGCCAGCAGCTTTAGCTCCCGTGAGACCCAGTACTTC. It translates to CASSFSSRETQYF.

V is TRBV7-2 and J is TRBJ1-2; no clear D gene. There are 13 residues in the CDR3. V lost 0 bases and J lost 10, with 12 bases in between. Per germline, CDR1 SGHTA and CDR2 FQGNSA. The CDR3 reads CASSLAGHQDYTF. CDR3 DNA sequence: TGTGCCAGCAGCTTAGCGGGTCATCAGGACTACACCTTC.

This chain connects TRBV4-3 to TRBJ2-1; unclear D gene. Germline V lookup: CDR1 LGHNA, CDR2 YSLEER. V dropped 4 bases and J dropped 7 bases, with 23 bases sitting between them. This CDR3 is built from 17 residues. CDR3 sequence (DNA): TGCGCCAGCAGCCCTCTTCCCGGAATAGAATTAGTTAATGAGCAGTTCTTC. It codes for CASSPLPGIELVNEQFF.

The chain has TRBV20-1 and TRBJ2-7, with 7 bases fitting TRBD1. The CDR3 loop spans 12 amino acids. CDR1 is DFQATT, CDR2 SNEGSKA, per germline (reference sequence). V dropped 5 bases and J dropped 2; count of bases not matched to a gene: 3. CDR3 coding DNA: TGCAGTGCTTCGGACAGGCCCTACGAGCAGTACTTC. Protein product: CSASDRPYEQYF.

The V gene is TRBV7-9, the J gene TRBJ2-1, with 7 bases matching TRBD2. CDR3 size: 16 residues. Germline V gives CDR1 SEHNR, CDR2 FQNEAQ (reference sequence). V was clipped by 2 bases and J by 8 bases; unmatched bases: 12. CDR3 amino acids: CASSLKGLPLTDEQFF. The CDR3 region has the DNA TGTGCCAGCAGCTTAAAGGGACTACCTTTAACAGATGAGCAGTTCTTC.

J is TRBJ2-5 and V is TRBV20-1, with 8 bases identical to TRBD1. After removal of 5 bases from V and 4 bases from J, the junction contained 9 bases not matched to a gene. The CDR3 has 14 amino acids. Germline V gene data show CDR1 as DFQATT and CDR2 as SNEGSKA (reference sequence). The CDR3 nucleotides are TGCAGTGCTGTGGACAGGGTTTTTGGAGAGACCCAGTACTTC. As protein: CSAVDRVFGETQYF.

This chain uses TRBV3-1 with TRBJ2-5; D ambiguous. This CDR3 contains 15 residues. Trimming removed 1 base at V and 5 bases at J, with 14 bases between. Germline-derived CDR1 and CDR2 are LGHDT and YNNKEL (reference sequence). The CDR3 DNA is TGTGCCAGCAGCCAAGCAGGAGTTTCGCAGGAGACCCAGTACTTC. It specifies CASSQAGVSQETQYF.